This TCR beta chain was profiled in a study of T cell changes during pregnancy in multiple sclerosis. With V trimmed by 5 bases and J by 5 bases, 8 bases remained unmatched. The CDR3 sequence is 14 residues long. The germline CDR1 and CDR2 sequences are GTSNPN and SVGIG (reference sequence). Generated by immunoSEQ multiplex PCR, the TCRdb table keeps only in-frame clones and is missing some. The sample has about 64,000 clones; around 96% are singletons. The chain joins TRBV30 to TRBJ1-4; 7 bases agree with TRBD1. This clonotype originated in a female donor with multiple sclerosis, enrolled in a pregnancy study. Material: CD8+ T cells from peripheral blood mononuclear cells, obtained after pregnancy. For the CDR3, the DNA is TGTGCCTGGGATGAGGGGGCCCCAAATGAAAAACTGTTTTTT. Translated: CAWDEGAPNEKLFF.